This TCR beta chain was found in a study of blood T cell repertoires in COVID-19. Study-wide background: Both acute and convalescent COVID-19 samples were obtained from the United States, Italy and Spain. T cells, B-cell-depleted T cells, or PBMCs provided the cDNA or gDNA that served as material.

Produced via immunoSEQ multiplex PCR; TCRdb's table is partial and in-frame only. The table has 210,000 or so clones, around 90% seen once. Germline values: CDR1 MRHNA, CDR2 SNTAGT. V lost 1 base and J 4 bases, leaving 25 bases between the germline ends. The CDR3 consists of 19 residues. Sequencing was done on a sample of peripheral blood. The chain combines TRBV6-4 with TRBJ1-1; D unresolved. The clonotype comes from a man aged 40-49 years with acute or convalescent COVID-19. This CDR3 is CASSDYREVGVNRGTEAFF. DNA of the CDR3: TGTGCCAGCAGTGACTATCGGGAGGTTGGTGTGAATCGGGGCACTGAAGCTTTCTTT.